The next 21 T cell receptor beta chains were all read from a single sample in a study of blood T cell repertoires in COVID-19. Assay used: immunoSEQ multiplex PCR; TCRdb lists only in-frame clones, some missing. There are 130,000 to 150,000 clones in the sample; 81% occur only once, and 7% to 10% lies in the top ten. The sequenced material came from peripheral blood. These TCRs come from a human donor in a cohort sampled during active COVID-19.

V and J are TRBV7-9 and TRBJ2-4; weak D call: TRBD2 (6 bases). The length of the CDR3 is 15 residues. Germline loops: CDR1 SEHNR, CDR2 FQNEAQ (reference sequence). V was cut by 0 bases and J by 9 bases, with 15 bases left in between. CDR3 nucleotide sequence: TGTGCCAGCAGCTTAGCCTTTCCGGGACTCACCATTCAGTACTTC. Translating gives CASSLAFPGLTIQYF.

This chain joins TRBV7-9 and TRBJ2-5; TRBD2 aligns across 7 bases. V was pared by 7 bases and J by 3 bases, with 11 bases of the junction left unmatched. CDR1 is SEHNR, CDR2 FQNEAQ, per germline (reference sequence). The CDR3 covers 15 residues. The CDR3 DNA reads as TGTGCCAGCAACTCTCAAAGGACTAGGGAAGAGACCCAGTACTTC. Its protein is CASNSQRTREETQYF.

The chain employs TRBV27 and TRBJ1-6, with unresolved D. Germline V CDR1 and CDR2: MNHEY, SMNVEV (reference sequence). There are 16 residues in the CDR3. V was cut by 3 bases and J by 7 bases, with 16 bases left in between. The CDR3 loop is CASSFSGRSSNSPLHF. The CDR3 region has the DNA TGTGCCAGCAGTTTTTCCGGGAGAAGCAGCAATTCACCCCTCCACTTT.

The chain joins TRBV18 to TRBJ1-5; D remains ambiguous. The V gene's germline CDR1 is KGHSH and CDR2 LQKENI. The CDR3 is 15 amino acids. Trimming removed 5 bases at V and 0 bases at J, with 11 bases between. CDR3 residues: CASSTASDSNQPQHF. The CDR3 nucleotides are TGTGCCAGCTCAACAGCTTCCGATAGCAATCAGCCCCAGCATTTT.

This chain joins TRBV3-1 (or the pseudogene TRBV3-2) and TRBJ2-5; D ambiguous. CDR1 and CDR2 (germline): LGHDT, YNNKEL (reference sequence). This CDR3 contains 15 residues. Trimming removed 0 bases from V and 8 bases from J, with 16 bases in between. The CDR3 DNA reads TGTGCCAGCAGCCAAGAGGGCAGTTTGCAAGGAACCCAGTACTTC. Translation gives CASSQEGSLQGTQYF.

The rearrangement joins TRBV7-8 to TRBJ1-5; 9 bases line up with TRBD1. V lost 5 bases and J lost 2; bases outside the gene matches: 7. This CDR3 region has 16 residues. From germline, CDR1 is SGHVS and CDR2 FQNEAQ. DNA of the CDR3: TGTGCCAGCAGCCCGCACAGGGGGCAGGGCAATCAGCCCCAGCATTTT. This gives the protein CASSPHRGQGNQPQHF. The full variable domain, with the rest looked up from reference TRBV7-8 and TRBJ1-5, is GAGVSQSPRYKVAKRGQDVALRCDPISGHVSLFWYQQALGQGPEFLTYFQNEAQLDKSGLPSDRFFAERPEGSVSTLKIQRTQQEDSAVYLCASSPHRGQGNQPQHFGDGTRLSIL.

This chain connects TRBV27 to TRBJ2-1, with 7 bases identical to TRBD2. The CDR3 spans 14 residues. Trimming took 5 bases from V and 0 from J; bases not matched to a gene: 1. The germline gives CDR1 MNHEY, CDR2 SMNVEV (reference sequence). CDR3 residues: CASSSGDSYNEQFF. DNA of the CDR3: TGTGCCAGCAGTAGCGGGGACTCCTACAATGAGCAGTTCTTC.

This chain uses TRBV18 with TRBJ1-4, with 9 bases fitting TRBD1. CDR3 length: 15 amino acids. Germline CDR1 reads KGHSH; CDR2 reads LQKENI. V shed 3 bases and J 7 bases; nucleotides not matched to a gene: 6. The CDR3 DNA reads as TGTGCCAGCTCACCGGGCACAGGGGGCAGTGAAAAACTGTTTTTT. As protein: CASSPGTGGSEKLFF.

The chain joins TRBV3-1 (or the pseudogene TRBV3-2) to TRBJ2-7, with TRBD2 identical over 7 bases. This CDR3 is built from 13 residues. CDR1 and CDR2 (germline): LGHDT, YNNKEL (reference sequence). Unmatched junction bases numbered 9, after V lost 4 bases and J lost 9 bases. Written as DNA, the CDR3 is TGTGCCAGCAGCCTCGGACTAGTTGGGGGGCAGTACTTC. It codes for CASSLGLVGGQYF.

The J gene is TRBJ2-5, the V gene TRBV7-2, with D uncertain. The CDR3 is 13 residues long. The V end was cut by 3 bases, the J end by 1 base, with 6 bases between. CDR1 and CDR2 (germline): SGHTA, FQGNSA. CDR3 residues: CASSFQAQETQYF. The CDR3 bases are TGTGCCAGCAGCTTCCAGGCCCAAGAGACCCAGTACTTC.

The chain carries TRBV2 and TRBJ1-3; D is unresolved. The germline V gene encodes CDR1 SNHLY and CDR2 FYNNEI. This CDR3 has 11 amino acids. V was shortened by 7 bases and J by 5 bases, with 6 bases between the two germline ends. CDR3 loop: CASTVRNTIYF. The DNA for the CDR3 is TGTGCCAGCACGGTCCGAAACACCATATATTTT.

A single count supports this clone. J is TRBJ1-3 and V is TRBV14, with D uncertain. The CDR3 runs 15 residues. V was shortened by 1 base and J by 3 bases, with 10 bases between the two germline ends. Looked up from germline, CDR1 is SGHDN and CDR2 is FVKESK. The CDR3, as DNA: TGTGCCAGCAGCCAAGTACAAATCATTGGAAACACCATATATTTT. This sequence encodes CASSQVQIIGNTIYF.

The chain employs TRBV5-6 and TRBJ1-1; D gene uncertain. Germline V gives CDR1 SGHDT, CDR2 YYEEEE. The CDR3 has 16 residues. V lost 3 bases to trimming and J lost 0 bases, with 15 bases between them. The CDR3 here is CASSSYSRTLNTEAFF. In DNA, the CDR3 is TGTGCCAGCAGCTCTTATTCCAGGACTCTGAACACTGAAGCTTTCTTT.

On this clone itself: The same CDR3 is also encoded by other DNA sequences in this sample. CDR3 sequence: CASSQVVHEQYF. The CDR3 bases are TGTGCCAGCAGCCAAGTCGTCCACGAGCAGTACTTC. The chain has TRBV3-1 (or the pseudogene TRBV3-2) and TRBJ2-7; D is ambiguous. The germline gives CDR1 LGHDT, CDR2 YNNKEL (reference sequence). The CDR3 has 12 amino acids. The V end was cut by 1 base, the J end by 5 bases, with 6 bases between.

V usage is TRBV7-8 and J usage is TRBJ2-6, with 7 bases matching TRBD1. The length of the CDR3 is 16 residues. From germline, CDR1 is SGHVS and CDR2 FQNEAQ. V was clipped by 5 bases and J by 0 bases; unmatched bases: 4. The CDR3 nucleotides are TGTGCCAGCAGCCCTCGGGACAGCTCTGGGGCCAACGTCCTGACTTTC. Encoded protein: CASSPRDSSGANVLTF. Variable domain in full (rest from reference TRBV7-8 and TRBJ2-6): GAGVSQSPRYKVAKRGQDVALRCDPISGHVSLFWYQQALGQGPEFLTYFQNEAQLDKSGLPSDRFFAERPEGSVSTLKIQRTQQEDSAVYLCASSPRDSSGANVLTFGAGSRLTVL.

J is TRBJ1-5 and V is TRBV12-3 or TRBV12-4; the D is unclear. The length of the CDR3 is 13 residues. Deletions cut 2 bases from V and 4 bases from J, with 6 bases between. CDR3 nucleotides: TGTGCCAGCAGTTTACGCAGTAATCAGCCCCAGCATTTT. It translates to CASSLRSNQPQHF.

This chain uses TRBV11-2 with TRBJ2-7; 7 bases map to TRBD2. V shed 1 base and J 2 bases; nucleotides not matched to a gene: 5. The CDR3 sequence is 15 residues long. CDR1 is SGHAT, CDR2 FQNNGV, per germline. The CDR3 region is CASSLGWTRPYEQYF. The CDR3, as DNA: TGTGCCAGCAGCTTAGGCTGGACTAGACCCTACGAGCAGTACTTC.

To note about this clone: The junction departs from germline at one end; a sequencing error may be responsible. The chain employs TRBV6-5 and TRBJ2-1; the match to TRBD2 covers 12 bases. Germline V gene sequence: CDR1 MNHEY, CDR2 SVGAGI. CDR3 length equals 15 residues. For the CDR3, the DNA is TGTGCCAGCAGTTGGACTAGCGGGAAATACACTGAGCAGTTCTTC. Translated, it gives CASSWTSGKYTEQFF.

This chain connects TRBV2 to TRBJ1-2, with D maybe TRBD1 (5 bases). This CDR3 spans 14 amino acids. Germline assignment: CDR1 SNHLY and CDR2 FYNNEI. V lost 6 bases, J lost 8 bases, and 19 bases lay in between. In DNA, the CDR3 is TGTGCCAGCAGGGAGGGGTCGGCCGGGAGGGGCTACACCTTC. This sequence encodes CASREGSAGRGYTF.

This clone was seen just once. The J gene is TRBJ2-1, the V gene TRBV7-3; TRBD1 matches at 9 bases. Germline V gene sequence: CDR1 SGHTA, CDR2 FQGTGA. The V segment lost 4 bases and the J segment 7 bases; nucleotides outside the gene matches: 5. CDR3 length: 14 amino acids. The CDR3 loop is CASSSPGQGNEQFF. The DNA for the CDR3 is TGTGCCAGCAGCTCTCCGGGACAGGGTAATGAGCAGTTCTTC.

The genes are TRBV18 and TRBJ2-6; D may be TRBD2 (6 bases). The CDR3 contains 17 residues. The germline V gene has CDR1 KGHSH and CDR2 LQKENI. V lost 8 bases and J lost 2, with 19 bases in between. The CDR3 spells CASPHSGVIPGANVLTF. For the CDR3, the DNA is TGTGCCAGCCCCCATTCGGGAGTCATTCCTGGGGCCAACGTCCTGACTTTC.